The sequence of this T cell receptor (beta chain) was determined in a study of CD8 T cells in ankylosing spondylitis. General study results and limits: It appeared that ankylosing spondylitis blood was characterized by a TCR beta motif of roughly 8 highly homologous variants.

Germline-derived CDR1 and CDR2 are SGHVS and FQNEAQ. The CDR3 has 14 residues. The ends were cut back, 1 base at V and 9 bases at J, with 13 bases in the middle. A quantitative 5'-RACE method, one with molecular barcodes, was used to make TCR beta libraries. MiXCR, run by TCRdb on the 5' RACE reads, gives a single entry per CDR3 protein. Here the sample spans some 290,000 distinct CDR3 sequences, roughly 20% being singletons. This clonotype occurred a few times. Its target is unknown. This sequence was found in a male donor with ankylosing spondylitis or in good health (not recorded which). The V and J genes are TRBV7-8 and TRBJ2-1; the D is unclear. Sequencing used blood, either unsorted or a sorted T cell fraction (not recorded which). The CDR3 nucleotides read TGTGCCAGCAGCTTAGATGGGAAATATGGTGAGCAGTTCTTC. This encodes CASSLDGKYGEQFF.